This T cell receptor beta chain was profiled in a study of T cells after yellow fever vaccination. Overall study findings and caveats: The booster saw the reappearance of most primary-vaccination clones (roughly 96% CD4, almost 90% CD8).

V shed 2 bases and J shed 4 bases, with 6 bases lying between them. CDR3 size: 14 residues. This clonotype has more than one count but fewer than ten. No antigen is known for it. Using its own MiXCR run on the 5' RACE reads, TCRdb lists one record per CDR3 protein. Of about 360,000 distinct CDR3 sequences in the sample, approximately 6% were seen once. This material consisted of PBMCs, taken 5 days after the yellow fever booster vaccination. The origin of this receptor is a man aged 25 to 40 who received the YFV17D yellow fever vaccine. The chain has TRBV12-3 or TRBV12-4 and TRBJ2-6; no firm D call. CDR3 sequence reads: CASSLTDGANVLTF. The CDR3 nucleotides are TGTGCCAGCAGTTTAACCGACGGGGCCAACGTCCTGACTTTC.